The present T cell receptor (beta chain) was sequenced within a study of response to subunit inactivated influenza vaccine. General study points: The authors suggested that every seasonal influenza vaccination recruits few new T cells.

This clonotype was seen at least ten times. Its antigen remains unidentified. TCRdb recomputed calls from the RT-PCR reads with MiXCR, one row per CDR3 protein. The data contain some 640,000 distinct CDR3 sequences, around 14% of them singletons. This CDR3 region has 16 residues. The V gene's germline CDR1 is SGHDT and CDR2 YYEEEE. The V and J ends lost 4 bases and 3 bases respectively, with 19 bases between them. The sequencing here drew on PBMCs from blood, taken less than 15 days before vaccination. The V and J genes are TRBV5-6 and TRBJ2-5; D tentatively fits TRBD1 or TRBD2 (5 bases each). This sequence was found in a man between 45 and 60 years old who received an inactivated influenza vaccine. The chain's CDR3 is CASSTGPWDVEETQYF. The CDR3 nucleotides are TGTGCCAGCAGCACCGGGCCTTGGGACGTTGAAGAGACCCAGTACTTC.